This T cell receptor beta chain was retrieved from a study of cytomegalovirus exposure and HLA in healthy donors. Study-wide findings and caveats: Later, an analysis found that TCR clusters from the first cohort tended to co-occur in the 110 or so validation repertoires.

This CDR3 region has 16 residues. Germline V CDR1 and CDR2: SGHNT, YENEEA. V was clipped by 1 base and J by 8 bases; unmatched bases: 10. Using immunoSEQ multiplex PCR, the repertoire was profiled, and TCRdb retains in-frame clones only, with some absent. Altogether a few hundred thousand clones are present, roughly 85% being singletons, with the ten largest covering approximately 0.84%. Turning to this clone: What it binds is not known.

V is TRBV11-3 and J is TRBJ2-1, with 8 bases matching TRBD2. The sequenced sample consisted of PBMCs. The TCR was taken from a woman between 18 and 30 years old in good health and CMV-seronegative. The CDR3 region has the DNA TGTGCCAGCAGCTTAGGGATCCAGCGGGAGTTCGATGAGCAGTTCTTC. Protein sequence: CASSLGIQREFDEQFF. Complete variable domain (other parts from reference TRBV11-3 and TRBJ2-1): EAGVVQSPRYKIIEKKQPVAFWCNPISGHNTLYWYLQNLGQGPELLIRYENEEAVDDSQLPKDRFSAERLKGVDSTLKIQPAELGDSAVYLCASSLGIQREFDEQFFGPGTRLTVL.